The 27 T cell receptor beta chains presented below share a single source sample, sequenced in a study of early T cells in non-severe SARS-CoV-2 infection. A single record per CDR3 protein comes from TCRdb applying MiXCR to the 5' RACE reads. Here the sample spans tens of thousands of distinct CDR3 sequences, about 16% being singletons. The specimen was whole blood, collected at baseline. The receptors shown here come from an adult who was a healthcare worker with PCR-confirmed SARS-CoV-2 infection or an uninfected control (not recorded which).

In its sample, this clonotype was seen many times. The CDR3 DNA reads as TGTGCCAGCAGTTTAGTAGCGGTGGATGAGCAGTTCTTC. Its translation: CASSLVAVDEQFF. The chain recombines TRBV12-3 or TRBV12-4 with TRBJ2-1; perhaps TRBD2 as D (6 bases). The CDR3 covers 13 residues. V gave up 1 base and J gave up 8 bases, with 9 bases separating them.

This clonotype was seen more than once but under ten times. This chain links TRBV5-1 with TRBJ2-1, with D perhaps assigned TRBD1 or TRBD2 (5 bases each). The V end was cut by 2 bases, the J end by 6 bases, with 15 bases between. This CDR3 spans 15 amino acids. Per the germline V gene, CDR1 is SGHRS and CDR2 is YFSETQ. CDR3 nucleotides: TGCGCCAGCAGCTTAACAGCGCCGGGGCCCAATGAGCAGTTCTTC. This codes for CASSLTAPGPNEQFF.

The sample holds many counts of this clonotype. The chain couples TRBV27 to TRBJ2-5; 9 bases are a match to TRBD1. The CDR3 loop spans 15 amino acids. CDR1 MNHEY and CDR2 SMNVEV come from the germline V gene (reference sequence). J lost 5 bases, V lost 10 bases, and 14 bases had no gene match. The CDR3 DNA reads TGTGCCACCAACCGTCGGGGACAGGGCGAGGAGACCCAGTACTTC. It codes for CATNRRGQGEETQYF.

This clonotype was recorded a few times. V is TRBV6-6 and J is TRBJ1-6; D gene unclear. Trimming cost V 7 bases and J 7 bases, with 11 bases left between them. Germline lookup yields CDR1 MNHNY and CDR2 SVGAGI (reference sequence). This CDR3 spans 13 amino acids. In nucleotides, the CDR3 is TGTGCCAGCATATCGATGGGGAATTCACCCCTCCACTTT. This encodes CASISMGNSPLHF.

CDR3 nucleotide sequence: TGTGCCAGCAGCGAAGCGGGAGTACAAAGCAATGAGCAGTTCTTC. The encoded protein is CASSEAGVQSNEQFF. The gene calls are TRBV7-6 and TRBJ2-1; 8 positions agree with TRBD2. This CDR3 comprises 15 residues. Per the germline V gene, CDR1 is SGHVS and CDR2 is FNYEAQ. With V trimmed by 5 bases and J by 6 bases, 9 bases remained unmatched. Using reference TRBV7-6 and TRBJ2-1 for the parts outside the CDR3, the full variable domain is GAGVSQSPRYKVTKRGQDVALRCDPISGHVSLYWYRQALGQGPEFLTYFNYEAQQDKSGLPNDRFSAERPEGSISTLTIQRTEQRDSAMYRCASSEAGVQSNEQFFGPGTRLTVL.

The CDR3 nucleotides read TGTGCCAGCAGCTTTAGGGACAGATCGTTCGAGCAGTACTTC. Residues: CASSFRDRSFEQYF. This chain connects TRBV11-2 to TRBJ2-7; 7 nucleotides line up with TRBD1. Losses at the gene ends were 3 bases for V and 6 bases for J; bases not matched to a gene: 8. The CDR3 sequence is 14 residues long. The germline CDR1 and CDR2 sequences are SGHAT and FQNNGV.

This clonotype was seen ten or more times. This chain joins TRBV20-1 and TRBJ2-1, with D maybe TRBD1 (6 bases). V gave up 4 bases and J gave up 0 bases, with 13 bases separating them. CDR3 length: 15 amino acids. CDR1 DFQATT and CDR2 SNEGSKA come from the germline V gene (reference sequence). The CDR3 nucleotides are TGCAGTGCTACCCCAGGGGAAAGCTCCTACAATGAGCAGTTCTTC. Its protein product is CSATPGESSYNEQFF.

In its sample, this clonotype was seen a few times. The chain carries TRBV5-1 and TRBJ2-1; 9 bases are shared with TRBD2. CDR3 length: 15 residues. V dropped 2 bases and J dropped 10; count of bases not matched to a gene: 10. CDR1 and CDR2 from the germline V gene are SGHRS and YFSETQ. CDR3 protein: CASSFSASGIVEQFF. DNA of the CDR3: TGCGCCAGCAGCTTCTCTGCTAGCGGGATAGTCGAGCAGTTCTTC. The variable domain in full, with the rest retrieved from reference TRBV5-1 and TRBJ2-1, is KAGVTQTPRYLIKTRGQQVTLSCSPISGHRSVSWYQQTPGQGLQFLFEYFSETQRNKGNFPGRFSGRQFSNSRSEMNVSTLELGDSALYLCASSFSASGIVEQFFGPGTRLTVL.

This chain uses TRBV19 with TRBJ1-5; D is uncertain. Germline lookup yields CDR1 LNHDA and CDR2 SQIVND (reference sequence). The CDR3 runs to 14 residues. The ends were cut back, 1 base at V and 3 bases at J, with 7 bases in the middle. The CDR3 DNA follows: TGTGCCAGTAGTATAGCCCAGTTCAATCAGCCCCAGCATTTT. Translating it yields CASSIAQFNQPQHF.

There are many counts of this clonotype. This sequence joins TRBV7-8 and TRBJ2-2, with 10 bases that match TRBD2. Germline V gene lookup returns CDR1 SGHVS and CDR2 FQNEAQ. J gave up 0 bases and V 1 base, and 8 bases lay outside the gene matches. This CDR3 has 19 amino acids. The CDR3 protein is CASSLVRAGGTANTGELFF. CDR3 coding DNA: TGTGCCAGCAGCTTAGTCCGAGCGGGAGGGACGGCGAACACCGGGGAGCTGTTTTTT.

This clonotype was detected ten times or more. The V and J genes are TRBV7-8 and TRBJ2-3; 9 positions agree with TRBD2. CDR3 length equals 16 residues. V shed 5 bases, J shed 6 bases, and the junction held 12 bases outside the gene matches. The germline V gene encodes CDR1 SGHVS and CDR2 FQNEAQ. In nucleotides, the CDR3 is TGTGCCAGCAGCCCGAGAGTGCGGGAGGGCCAGGATACGCAGTATTTT. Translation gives CASSPRVREGQDTQYF.

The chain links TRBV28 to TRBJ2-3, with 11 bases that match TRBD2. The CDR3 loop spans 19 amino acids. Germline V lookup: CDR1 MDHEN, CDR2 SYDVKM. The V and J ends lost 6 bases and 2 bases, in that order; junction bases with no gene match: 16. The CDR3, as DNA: TGTGCCAGCAGCCATAGGGGTAGCGGGGGGGCGACCTTCACAGATACGCAGTATTTT. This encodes CASSHRGSGGATFTDTQYF.

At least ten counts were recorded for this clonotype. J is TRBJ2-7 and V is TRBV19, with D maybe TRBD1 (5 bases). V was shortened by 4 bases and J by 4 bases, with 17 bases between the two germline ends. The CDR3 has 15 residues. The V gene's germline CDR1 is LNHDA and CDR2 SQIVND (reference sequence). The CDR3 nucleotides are TGTGCCAGTAGTAAATCCTCACAGGATCATTACGAGCAGTACTTC. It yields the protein CASSKSSQDHYEQYF.

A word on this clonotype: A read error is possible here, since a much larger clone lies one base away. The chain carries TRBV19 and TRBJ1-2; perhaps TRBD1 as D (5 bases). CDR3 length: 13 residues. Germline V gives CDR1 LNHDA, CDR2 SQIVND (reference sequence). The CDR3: CGSSIRQYYGYTF. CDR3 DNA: TGTGGCAGTAGTATTCGACAGTACTATGGCTACACCTTC.

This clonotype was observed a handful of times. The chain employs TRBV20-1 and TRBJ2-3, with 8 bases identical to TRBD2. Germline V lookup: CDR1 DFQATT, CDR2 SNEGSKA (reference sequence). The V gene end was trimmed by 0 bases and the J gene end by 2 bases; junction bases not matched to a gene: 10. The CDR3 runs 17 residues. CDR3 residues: CSARDLERGSITDTQYF. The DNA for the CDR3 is TGCAGTGCTAGAGATCTGGAGCGGGGGTCGATCACAGATACGCAGTATTTT.

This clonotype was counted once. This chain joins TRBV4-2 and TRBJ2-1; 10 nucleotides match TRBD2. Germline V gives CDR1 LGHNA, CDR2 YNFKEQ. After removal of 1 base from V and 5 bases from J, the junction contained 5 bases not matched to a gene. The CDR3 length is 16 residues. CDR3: CASSQVASGGNNEQFF. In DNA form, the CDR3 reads TGTGCCAGCAGCCAAGTGGCTAGCGGGGGAAACAATGAGCAGTTCTTC.

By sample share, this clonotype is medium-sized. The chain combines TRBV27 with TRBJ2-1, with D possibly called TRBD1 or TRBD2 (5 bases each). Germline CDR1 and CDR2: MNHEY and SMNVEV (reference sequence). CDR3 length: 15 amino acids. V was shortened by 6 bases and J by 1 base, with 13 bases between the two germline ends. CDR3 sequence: CASSREMGSYNEQFF. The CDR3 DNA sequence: TGTGCCAGCAGCAGGGAGATGGGATCCTACAATGAGCAGTTCTTC.

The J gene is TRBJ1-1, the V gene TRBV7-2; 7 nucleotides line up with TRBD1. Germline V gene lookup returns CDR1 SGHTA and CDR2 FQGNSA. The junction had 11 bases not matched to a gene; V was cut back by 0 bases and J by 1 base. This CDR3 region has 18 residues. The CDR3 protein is CASSLARTGRKPNTEAFF. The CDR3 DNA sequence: TGTGCCAGCAGCTTAGCGAGGACAGGCCGAAAGCCGAACACTGAAGCTTTCTTT.

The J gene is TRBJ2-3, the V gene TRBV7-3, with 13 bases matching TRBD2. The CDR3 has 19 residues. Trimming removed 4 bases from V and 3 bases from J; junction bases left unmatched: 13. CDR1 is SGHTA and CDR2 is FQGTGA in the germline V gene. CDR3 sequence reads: CASSWGLAGHLGGTDTQYF. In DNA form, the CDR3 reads TGTGCCAGCAGCTGGGGACTAGCGGGACATTTAGGTGGGACAGATACGCAGTATTTT.

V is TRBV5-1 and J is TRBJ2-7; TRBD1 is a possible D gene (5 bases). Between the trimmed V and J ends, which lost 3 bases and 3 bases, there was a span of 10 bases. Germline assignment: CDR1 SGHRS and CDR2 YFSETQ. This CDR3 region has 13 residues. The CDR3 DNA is TGCGCCAGCAGCTCCCAGGGATTCTACGAGCAGTACTTC. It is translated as CASSSQGFYEQYF.

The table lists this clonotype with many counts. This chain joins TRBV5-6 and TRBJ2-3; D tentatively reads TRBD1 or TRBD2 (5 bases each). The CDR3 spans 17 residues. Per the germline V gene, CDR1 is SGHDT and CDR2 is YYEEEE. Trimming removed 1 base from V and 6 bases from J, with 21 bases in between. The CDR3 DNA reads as TGTGCCAGCAGCTTGTTCGGGGCTATGGGAATTGCCGATACGCAGTATTTT. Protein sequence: CASSLFGAMGIADTQYF.

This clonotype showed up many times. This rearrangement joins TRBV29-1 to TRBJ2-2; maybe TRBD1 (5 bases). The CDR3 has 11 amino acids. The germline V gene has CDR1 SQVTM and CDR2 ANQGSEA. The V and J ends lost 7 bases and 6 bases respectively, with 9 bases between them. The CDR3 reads CSARGSGELFF. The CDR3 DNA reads TGCAGCGCAAGGGGATCCGGGGAGCTGTTTTTT.

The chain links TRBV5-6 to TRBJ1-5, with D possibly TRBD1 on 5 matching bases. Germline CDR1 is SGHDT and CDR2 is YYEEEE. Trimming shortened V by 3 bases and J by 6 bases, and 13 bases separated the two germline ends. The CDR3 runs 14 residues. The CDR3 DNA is TGTGCCAGCAGCTCAGGCGGGGGGGGTCAGCCCCAGCATTTT. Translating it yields CASSSGGGGQPQHF.

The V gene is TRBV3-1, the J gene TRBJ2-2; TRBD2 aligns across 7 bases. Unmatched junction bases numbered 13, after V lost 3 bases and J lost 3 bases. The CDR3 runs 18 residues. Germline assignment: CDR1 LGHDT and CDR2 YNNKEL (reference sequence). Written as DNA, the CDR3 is TGTGCCAGCAGCCAGGGCCAGCGGGATCTCAAATACACCGGGGAGCTGTTTTTT. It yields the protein CASSQGQRDLKYTGELFF.

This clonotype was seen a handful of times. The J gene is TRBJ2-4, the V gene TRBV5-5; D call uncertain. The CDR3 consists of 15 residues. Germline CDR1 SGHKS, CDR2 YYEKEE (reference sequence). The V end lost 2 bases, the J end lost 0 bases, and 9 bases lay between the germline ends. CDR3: CASSLGVLAKNIQYF. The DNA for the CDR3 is TGTGCCAGCAGCTTAGGCGTCCTAGCCAAAAACATTCAGTACTTC.

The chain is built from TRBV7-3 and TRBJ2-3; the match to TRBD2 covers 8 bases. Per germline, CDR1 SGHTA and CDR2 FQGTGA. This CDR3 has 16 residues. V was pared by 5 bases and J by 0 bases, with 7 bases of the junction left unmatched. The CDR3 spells CASSPGLAASTDTQYF. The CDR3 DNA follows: TGTGCCAGCAGCCCCGGACTAGCAGCAAGCACAGATACGCAGTATTTT.

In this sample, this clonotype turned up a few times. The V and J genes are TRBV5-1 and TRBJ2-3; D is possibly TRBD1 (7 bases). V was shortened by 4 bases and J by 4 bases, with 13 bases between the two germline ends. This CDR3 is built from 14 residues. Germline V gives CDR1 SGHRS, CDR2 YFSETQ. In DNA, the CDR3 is TGCGCCAGCAGCGGCGGAGGGGGCTCAGATACGCAGTATTTT. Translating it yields CASSGGGGSDTQYF. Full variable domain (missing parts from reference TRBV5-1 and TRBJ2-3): KAGVTQTPRYLIKTRGQQVTLSCSPISGHRSVSWYQQTPGQGLQFLFEYFSETQRNKGNFPGRFSGRQFSNSRSEMNVSTLELGDSALYLCASSGGGGSDTQYFGPGTRLTVL.